The TCR beta chain described here comes from a study of CD8 T cell repertoires and HIV-1 epitope variants. On the study more broadly: 1M T cells were kept uncultured as a baseline.

Details on this clone: The antigen is undetermined.

Deletions cut 4 bases from V and 0 bases from J, with 24 bases between. Germline V gene sequence: CDR1 SGHNT, CDR2 YYREEE (reference sequence). The CDR3 covers 19 residues. Measured with immunoSEQ multiplex PCR; TCRdb has only the in-frame clones, and not every one. Among some 4,000 clones listed, around 71% were seen once. The V and J genes are TRBV5-4 and TRBJ2-3; D is perhaps TRBD2 (5 bases). This TCR was sampled from a male donor with HIV. Sequencing was performed on cultured CD8+ T cells derived from PBMCs. CDR3 in amino acids: CASSLGKRLTASSTDTQYF. CDR3 DNA sequence: TGTGCCAGCAGCCTGGGGAAGCGGCTCACCGCCTCTAGCACAGATACGCAGTATTTT.